The source of this TCR beta chain is a study of T cell responses to AZD1222 COVID-19 vaccine. Whole-study findings and limits: As reported, nearly half of all spike-specific TCRs target variant regions that are unmutated. Only a handful of individuals given AZD1222 were seropositive at baseline.

This CDR3 spans 12 amino acids. Trimming left V 7 bases short and J 3 bases short, with 9 bases between. Germline V gene lookup returns CDR1 MNHNY and CDR2 SVGAGI (reference sequence). A remark on this clone: What it recognizes is unknown.

Only in-frame clones appear in the TCRdb table, and some are missing; sequencing was by immunoSEQ multiplex PCR. The repertoire includes 100,000 to 150,000 clones, 75% to 95% of them detected once, and 1.9% sits in the top ten. The clonotype comes from an adult who received the AZD1222 COVID-19 vaccine. V gene TRBV6-6 combines with J gene TRBJ1-1; D gene ambiguous. Sequencing used peripheral blood, obtained 28 days after the second AZD1222 dose. In DNA form, the CDR3 reads TGTGCCAGCACTGCTCGGTACACTGAAGCTTTCTTT. Amino acids: CASTARYTEAFF.